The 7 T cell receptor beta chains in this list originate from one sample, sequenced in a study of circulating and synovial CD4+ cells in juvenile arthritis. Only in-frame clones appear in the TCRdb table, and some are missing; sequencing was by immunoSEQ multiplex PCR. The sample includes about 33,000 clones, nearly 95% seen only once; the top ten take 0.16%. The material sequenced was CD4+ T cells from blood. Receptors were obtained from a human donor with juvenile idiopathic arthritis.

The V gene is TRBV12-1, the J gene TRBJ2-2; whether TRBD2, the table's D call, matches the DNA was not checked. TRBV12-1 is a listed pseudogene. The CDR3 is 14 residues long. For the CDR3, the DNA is TGTGCCAGCAGCCGCCTAAGATGCACCGGGGAGCTGTTTTTT. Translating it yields CASSRLRCTGELFF.

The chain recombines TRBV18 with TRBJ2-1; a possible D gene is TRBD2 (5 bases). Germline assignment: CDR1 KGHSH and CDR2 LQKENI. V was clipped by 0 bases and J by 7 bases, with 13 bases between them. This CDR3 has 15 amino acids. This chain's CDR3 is CASSPPVRVGNEQFF. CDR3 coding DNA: TGTGCCAGCTCACCACCCGTGCGGGTGGGGAATGAGCAGTTCTTC.

CDR3 sequence: CVVGGDPGNTIYF. CDR3 DNA sequence: TGTGTCGTCGGGGGTGATCCTGGAAACACCATATATTTT. The chain combines TRBV7-9 with TRBJ1-3; D may be TRBD1 (5 bases). This CDR3 has 13 amino acids. Per the germline V gene, CDR1 is SEHNR and CDR2 is FQNEAQ (reference sequence).

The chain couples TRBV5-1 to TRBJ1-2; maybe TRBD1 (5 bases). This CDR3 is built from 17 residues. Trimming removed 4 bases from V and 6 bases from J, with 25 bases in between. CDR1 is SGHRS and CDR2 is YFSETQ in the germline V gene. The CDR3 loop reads CASSGGSRVPSGHGYTF. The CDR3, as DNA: TGCGCCAGCAGCGGGGGGTCCCGCGTACCGTCAGGTCATGGCTACACCTTC.

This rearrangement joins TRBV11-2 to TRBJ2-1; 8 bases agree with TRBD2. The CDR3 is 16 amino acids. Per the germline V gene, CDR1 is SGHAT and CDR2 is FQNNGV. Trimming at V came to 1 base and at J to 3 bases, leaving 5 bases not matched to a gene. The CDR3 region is CASSLVPGGHYNEQFF. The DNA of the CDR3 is TGTGCCAGCAGCTTAGTACCGGGGGGGCACTACAATGAGCAGTTCTTC.

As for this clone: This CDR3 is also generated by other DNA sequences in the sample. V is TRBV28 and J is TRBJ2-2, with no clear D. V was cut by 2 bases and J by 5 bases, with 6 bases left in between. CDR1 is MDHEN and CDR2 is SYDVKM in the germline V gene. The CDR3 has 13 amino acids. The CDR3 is CASSLGATGELFF. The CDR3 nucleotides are TGTGCCAGCAGTTTAGGAGCTACCGGGGAGCTGTTTTTT. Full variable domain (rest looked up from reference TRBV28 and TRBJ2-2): DVKVTQSSRYLVKRTGEKVFLECVQDMDHENMFWYRQDPGLGLRLIYFSYDVKMKEKGDIPEGYSVSREKKERFSLILESASTNQTSMYLCASSLGATGELFFGEGSRLTVL.

The CDR3 region is CASPLRGGRTVLSYEQYF. The CDR3 DNA is TGTGCCAGCCCCCTCCGGGGGGGCAGGACTGTCCTCTCCTACGAGCAGTACTTC. The chain has TRBV9 and TRBJ2-7; 8 bases match TRBD2. V shed 7 bases and J 0 bases; nucleotides not matched to a gene: 18. This CDR3 region has 18 residues. Germline-derived CDR1 and CDR2 are SGDLS and YYNGEE.